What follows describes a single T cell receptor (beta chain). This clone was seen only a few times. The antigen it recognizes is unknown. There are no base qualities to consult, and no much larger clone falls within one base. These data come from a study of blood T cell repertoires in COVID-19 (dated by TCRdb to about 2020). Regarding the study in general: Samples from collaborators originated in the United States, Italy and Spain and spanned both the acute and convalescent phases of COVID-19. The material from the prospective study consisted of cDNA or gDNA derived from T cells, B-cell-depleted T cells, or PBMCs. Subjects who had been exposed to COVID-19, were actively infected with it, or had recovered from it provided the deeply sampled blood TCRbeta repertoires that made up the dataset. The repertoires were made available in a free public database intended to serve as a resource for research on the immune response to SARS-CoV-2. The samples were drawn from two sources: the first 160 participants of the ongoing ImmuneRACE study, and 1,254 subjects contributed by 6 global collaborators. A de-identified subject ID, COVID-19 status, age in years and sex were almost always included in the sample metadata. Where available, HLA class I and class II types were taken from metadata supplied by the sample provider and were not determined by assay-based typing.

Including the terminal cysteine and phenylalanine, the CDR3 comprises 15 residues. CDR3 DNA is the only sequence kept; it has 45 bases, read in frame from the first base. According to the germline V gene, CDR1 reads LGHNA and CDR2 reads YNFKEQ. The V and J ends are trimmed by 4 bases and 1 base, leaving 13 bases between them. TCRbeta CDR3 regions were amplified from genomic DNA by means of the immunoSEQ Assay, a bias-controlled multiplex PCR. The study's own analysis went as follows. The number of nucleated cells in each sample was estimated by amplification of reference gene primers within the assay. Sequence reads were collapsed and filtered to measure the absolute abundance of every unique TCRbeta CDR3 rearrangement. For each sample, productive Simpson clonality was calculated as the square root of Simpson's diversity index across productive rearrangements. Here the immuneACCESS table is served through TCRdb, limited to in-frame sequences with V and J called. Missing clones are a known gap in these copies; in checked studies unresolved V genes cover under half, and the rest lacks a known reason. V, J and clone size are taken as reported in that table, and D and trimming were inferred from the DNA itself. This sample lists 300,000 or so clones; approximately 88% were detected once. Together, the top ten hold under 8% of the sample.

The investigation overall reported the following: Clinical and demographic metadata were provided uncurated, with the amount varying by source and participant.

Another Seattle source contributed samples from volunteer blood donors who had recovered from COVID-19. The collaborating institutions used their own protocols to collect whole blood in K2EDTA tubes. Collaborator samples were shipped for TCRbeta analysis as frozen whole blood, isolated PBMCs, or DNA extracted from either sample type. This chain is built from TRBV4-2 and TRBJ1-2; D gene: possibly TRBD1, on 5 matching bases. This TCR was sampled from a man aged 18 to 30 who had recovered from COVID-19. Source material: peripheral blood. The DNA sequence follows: TGTGCCAGCAGCCGGCACCAGGACATTAACTATGGCTACACCTTC. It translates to CASSRHQDINYGYTF.